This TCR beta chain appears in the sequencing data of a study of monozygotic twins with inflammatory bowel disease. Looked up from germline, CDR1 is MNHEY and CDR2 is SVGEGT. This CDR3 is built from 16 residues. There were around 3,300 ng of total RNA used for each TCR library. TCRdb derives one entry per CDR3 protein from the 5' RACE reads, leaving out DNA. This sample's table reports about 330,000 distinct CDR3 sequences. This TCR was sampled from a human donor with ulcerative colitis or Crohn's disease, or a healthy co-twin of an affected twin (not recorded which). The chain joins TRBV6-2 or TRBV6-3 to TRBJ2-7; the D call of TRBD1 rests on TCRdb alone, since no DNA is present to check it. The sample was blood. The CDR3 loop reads CASSLRTTGGSYEQYF.